What follows describes a single T cell receptor beta chain. What it binds is unknown. At one boundary the junction diverges from the germline segment, which might be a read error. The entry originates in a study of tumour-infiltrating T cells in Burkitt lymphoma. Study in general: The Burkitt lymphoma cohort spanned all epidemiological subtypes. Productive clonality predicted overall and progression-free survival.

Measured with immunoSEQ multiplex PCR; TCRdb has only the in-frame clones, and not every one. The table has tens of thousands of clones, around a third seen once. The CDR3 extends over 15 amino acids. CDR1 is MNHEY, CDR2 SVGAGI, per germline. Study-wide points: Several public clonotypes were shared across many Burkitt lymphoma patients.

Sequencing used tumor tissue. The TCR was taken from a human donor with Burkitt lymphoma. This rearrangement joins TRBV6-5 to TRBJ1-5, with 8 bases lining up with TRBD1. The CDR3 region has the DNA TGTGCCAGCAGTAACTCCCTCGACAGGGGCCAGCCCCAGCATTTT. As protein: CASSNSLDRGQPQHF.